This T cell receptor (beta chain) was recovered during a study of blood T cell repertoires in COVID-19. About the study: T cells, B-cell-depleted T cells, or PBMCs provided the cDNA or gDNA that served as material.

Assignment of participants to cohorts was predicated upon participant-reported clinical history. CDR1 and CDR2 (germline): MGHRA, YSYEKL. This CDR3 region has 16 residues. V was shortened by 7 bases and J by 0 bases, with 15 bases between the two germline ends. In the original workflow: Quantification of nucleated cells was approximated via reference gene primer amplification. Some clones are missing from TCRdb's copy, which holds only in-frame ones; the method was immunoSEQ multiplex PCR. V and J calls and clone size come straight from that table; D and trimming were deduced from the DNA. The sample shows roughly 240,000 clones, about 82% of them seen only once.

Sequenced input: PBMCs or T cells enriched from blood (not recorded which). J is TRBJ1-4 and V is TRBV4-1, with a possible D match to TRBD1 (5 bases). The source of this sequence is a woman aged 45-59 years with acute COVID-19. The DNA of the CDR3 is TGCGCCAGCAACACAGGCCACCTTGCAACTAATGAAAAACTGTTTTTT. Its translation is CASNTGHLATNEKLFF.